A selection of T cell receptor beta chains follows, all from one sample in a study of OX40 agonist ivuxolimab in advanced cancers. Sequenced by immunoSEQ multiplex PCR; TCRdb stores in-frame clones only, minus some. The sample lists approximately 37,000 clones, 84% seen once, with over 1.5% in the top ten. The sample consisted of CD4+ or CD8+ T cells sorted from blood, taken in a trial of the OX40 agonist ivuxolimab. These receptors came from an adult with an advanced solid tumor such as melanoma, head and neck, liver or kidney cancer. The CDR3 runs from the conserved cysteine through the conserved F or W. D genes are given only for firm matches. Clone size is given for some rows only: seen once, a few or many times, or a class if the clone is expanded.

clone size,V gene,J gene,D gene,CDR3 DNA,CDR3 protein
NA,TRBV19,TRBJ2-7,NA,TGTGCCAGTAGTGGCGGGGGCACCCACGAGCAGTACTTC,CASSGGGTHEQYF
NA,TRBV7-2,TRBJ1-4,NA,TGTGCCAGCAGCTTGTACGGGACGGTTAATGAAAAACTGTTTTTT,CASSLYGTVNEKLFF
NA,TRBV5-1,TRBJ1-2,TRBD1,TGCGCCAGCAGCTTGAATGTGGACAGGTCCTATGGCTACACCTTC,CASSLNVDRSYGYTF
once,TRBV6-5,TRBJ1-5,NA,TGTGCCAGCAGTCAGGGATTGGGTCAGCCCCAGCATTTT,CASSQGLGQPQHF
NA,TRBV10-1,TRBJ2-7,NA,TGCGCCAGCAGGGTGGGCACCGGCTACGAGCAGTACTTC,CASRVGTGYEQYF
NA,TRBV7-9,TRBJ2-2,NA,TGTGCCAGCAGCTTATACGTCGGTTCGAACACCGGGGAGCTGTTTTTT,CASSLYVGSNTGELFF
once,TRBV6-5,TRBJ1-1,NA,TGTGCCAGCAGTGAATACACTGAAGCTTTCTTT,CASSEYTEAFF
NA,TRBV11-2,TRBJ2-2,TRBD1,TGTGCCAGCAGCTTACCCCGGGACAGGGGGCTCCAAGGCGGGGAGCTGTTTTTT,CASSLPRDRGLQGGELFF
NA,TRBV7-2,TRBJ2-7,TRBD2,TGTGCCAGCAGCTTAGTCTCGGGGGGCGAGCAGTACTTC,CASSLVSGGEQYF
NA,TRBV27,TRBJ1-2,TRBD1,TGTGCCAGCAGGCGGCCCGGGACAGGGGAGTATGGCTACACCTTC,CASRRPGTGEYGYTF
NA,TRBV4-1,TRBJ1-2,NA,TGCGCCAGCAGCCCGTCCAACGGGGCGGGGTATGGCTACACCTTC,CASSPSNGAGYGYTF
NA,TRBV6-1,TRBJ1-1,NA,TGTGCCAGCAGCCTGTTGGGAATGAACACTGAAGCTTTCTTT,CASSLLGMNTEAFF
NA,TRBV7-9,TRBJ2-7,TRBD2,TGTGCCAGCCCACCCGGGGAGGGCTCCGGCTCCTACGAGCAGTACTTC,CASPPGEGSGSYEQYF
NA,TRBV6-6,TRBJ2-7,TRBD2,TGTGCCAGCAGGAGCGGGGGTACGACCTACGAGCAGTACTTC,CASRSGGTTYEQYF
NA,TRBV6-1,TRBJ1-5,NA,TGTGCCAGCAGTGAAGGGGGCAGGGATCAGCCCCAGCATTTT,CASSEGGRDQPQHF
NA,TRBV21-1,TRBJ2-5,NA,TGTGCCAGCAGCAAAGGAGCAGGGTTGCCAGAGACCCAGTACTTC,CASSKGAGLPETQYF
NA,TRBV19,TRBJ2-1,NA,TGTGCCAGCAGCCGCCAGAGGACTACCTCCTACAATGAGCAGTTCTTC,CASSRQRTTSYNEQFF
NA,TRBV11-2,TRBJ1-4,NA,TGTGCCAGCAGCTTAGAAAGTGGCAGGGGAGTTGAGAAACTGTTTTTT,CASSLESGRGVEKLFF
NA,TRBV6-5,TRBJ2-5,TRBD1,TGTGCCAGAGGACAGGCCCAAGAGACCCAGTACTTC,CARGQAQETQYF